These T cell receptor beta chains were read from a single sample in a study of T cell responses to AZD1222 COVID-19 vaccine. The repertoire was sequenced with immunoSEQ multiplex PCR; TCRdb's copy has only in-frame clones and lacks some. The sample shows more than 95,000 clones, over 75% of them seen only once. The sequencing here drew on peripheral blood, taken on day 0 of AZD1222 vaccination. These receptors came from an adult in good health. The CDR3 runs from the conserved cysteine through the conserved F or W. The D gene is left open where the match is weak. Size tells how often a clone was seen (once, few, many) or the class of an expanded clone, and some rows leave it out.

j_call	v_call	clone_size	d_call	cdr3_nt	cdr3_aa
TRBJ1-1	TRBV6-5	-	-	TGTGCCAGCAGTTCAGGGGTGAACACTGAAGCTTTCTTT	CASSSGVNTEAFF
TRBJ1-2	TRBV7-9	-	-	TGTGCCAGCAGCTTTCGGACCTATGGCTACACCTTC	CASSFRTYGYTF
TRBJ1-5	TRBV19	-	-	TGTGCCAGTAGTATATCAGGGAGCAATCAGCCCCAGCATTTT	CASSISGSNQPQHF
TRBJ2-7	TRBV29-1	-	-	TGCAGCGTTGAAGGGGCTGGGCTTAACCACTACGAGCAGTACTTC	CSVEGAGLNHYEQYF
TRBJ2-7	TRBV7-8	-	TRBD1	TGTGCCAGCAGCCCCACAGGGGCCTCCTACGAGCAGTACTTC	CASSPTGASYEQYF
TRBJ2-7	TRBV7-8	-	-	TGTGCCAGCAGCTTAAGGGCAGGGGCAAACTACGAGCAGTACTTC	CASSLRAGANYEQYF
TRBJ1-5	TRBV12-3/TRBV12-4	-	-	TGTGCCAGCAGTTTAAAGGGGACTGCTCAGCATTTT	CASSLKGTAQHF
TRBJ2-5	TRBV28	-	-	TGTGCCAGCACCCCTCCTACGGGGCAAGAGACCCAGTACTTC	CASTPPTGQETQYF
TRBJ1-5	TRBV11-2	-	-	TGTGCCAGCAGCTTAGAACTCCGGGAGAACAATCAGCCCCAGCATTTT	CASSLELRENNQPQHF
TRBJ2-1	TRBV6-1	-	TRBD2	TGTGCCAGCAGTGATTGGGGACTAGCAAATAATGAGCAGTTCTTC	CASSDWGLANNEQFF
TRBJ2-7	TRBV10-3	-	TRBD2	TGTGCCATCAGGTCCGGGACTAGAACTACCTACGAGCAGTACTTC	CAIRSGTRTTYEQYF
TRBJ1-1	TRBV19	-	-	TGTGCCAGTAGTCCGGACAATCGGCTTTGGTACACTGAAGCTTTCTTT	CASSPDNRLWYTEAFF
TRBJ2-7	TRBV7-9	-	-	TGTGCCAGCAGCTTATTTGAAAAGGTAGAGCAGTACTTC	CASSLFEKVEQYF
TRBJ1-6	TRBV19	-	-	TGTGCCAGTAGTATCGGTGGAGCAGCAAGAAATTCACCCCTCCACTTT	CASSIGGAARNSPLHF
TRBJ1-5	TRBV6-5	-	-	TGTGCCAGCAGTTACTTTAGACAGGACAATCAGCCCCAGCATTTT	CASSYFRQDNQPQHF
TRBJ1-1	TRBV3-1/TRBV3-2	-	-	TGTGCCAGCAGCCCCTCGGGGCGGAGGAACACTGAAGCTTTCTTT	CASSPSGRRNTEAFF
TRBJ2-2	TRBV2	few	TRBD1	TGTGCCAGCACGGGACAGGGGGCCACCGGGGAGCTGTTTTTT	CASTGQGATGELFF
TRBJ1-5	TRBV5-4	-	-	TGTGCCAGCAGTTTGGGCAATCAGCCCCAGCATTTT	CASSLGNQPQHF
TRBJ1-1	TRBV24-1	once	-	TGTGCCACCAGTTTAGGTACAAACACTGAAGCTTTCTTT	CATSLGTNTEAFF
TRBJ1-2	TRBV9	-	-	TGTGCCAGCAGCGTAGGACCTGGGGGGGGCTATGGCTACACCTTC	CASSVGPGGGYGYTF
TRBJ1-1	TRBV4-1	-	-	TGCGCCAGCAGCCCCGTAGACCGACCGCCTGAAGCTTTCTTT	CASSPVDRPPEAFF
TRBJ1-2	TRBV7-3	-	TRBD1	TGTGCCAGCAGCTTAACAGGCGGCCCGGACAGGGGTTTTGGCTACACCTTC	CASSLTGGPDRGFGYTF
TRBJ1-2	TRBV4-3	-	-	TGCGCCAGCAGCCAAGCCGACACGGTCTCCTTC	CASSQADTVSF
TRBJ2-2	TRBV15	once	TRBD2	TGTGCCACCAGCAAGGGGACTACAAACACCGGGGAGCTGTTTTTT	CATSKGTTNTGELFF
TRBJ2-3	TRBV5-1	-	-	TGCGCCAGCAGCCACCAGAACACAGATACGCAGTATTTT	CASSHQNTDTQYF
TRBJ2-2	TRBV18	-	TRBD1	TGTGCCAGCTCACCACAACGGGACAGGGGCACCGGGGAGCTGTTTTTT	CASSPQRDRGTGELFF
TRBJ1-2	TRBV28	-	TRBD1	TGTGCCAGCAGTTGGGACAGAACCAACTATGGCTACACCTTC	CASSWDRTNYGYTF
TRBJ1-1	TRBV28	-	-	TGTGCCAGCAGTTTTGGGGGGGTCACCGGGGCTGAAGCTTTCTTT	CASSFGGVTGAEAFF
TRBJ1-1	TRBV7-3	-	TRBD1	TGTGCCAGCAGCCCCTCCCGGGACAGGAACACTGAAGCTTTCTTT	CASSPSRDRNTEAFF
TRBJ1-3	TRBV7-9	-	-	TGTGCCAGCAGCCCCCTGACAGGACACTCTGGAAACACCATATATTTT	CASSPLTGHSGNTIYF
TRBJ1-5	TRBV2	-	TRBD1	TGTGCCAGCAGACCCGACAGGGGGCATCAGCCCCAGCATTTT	CASRPDRGHQPQHF
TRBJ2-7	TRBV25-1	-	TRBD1	TGTGCCAGCAGCTTTGACAGGGACGAGCAGTACTTC	CASSFDRDEQYF
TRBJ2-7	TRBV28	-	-	TGTGCCAGCAGTCTAGACAGGCTCCGCTCCTACGAGCAGTACTTC	CASSLDRLRSYEQYF
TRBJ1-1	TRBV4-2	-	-	TGTGCCAGCAGCCGTGCGGACAGTCAGAGAGGGACTGAAGCTTTCTTT	CASSRADSQRGTEAFF
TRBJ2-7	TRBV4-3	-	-	TGCGCCAGCAGCCAAGATGTCTCCTTACCCTACGAGCAGTACTTC	CASSQDVSLPYEQYF
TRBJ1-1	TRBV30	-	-	TGTGCCTGGAGTGTGGGTTCGGGATCGGCTGAAGCTTTCTTT	CAWSVGSGSAEAFF
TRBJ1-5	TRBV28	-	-	TGTGCCAGCAGTTTATCTGGTTTGGCCCAGCATTTT	CASSLSGLAQHF
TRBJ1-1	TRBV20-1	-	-	TGCAGTGTCGAGACCACTGAAGCTTTCTTT	CSVETTEAFF
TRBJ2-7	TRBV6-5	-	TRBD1	TGTGCCAGCAGTCGGGCGGGACAGGGCTACGAGCAGTACTTC	CASSRAGQGYEQYF
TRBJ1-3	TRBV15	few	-	TGTGCCACCAGCAGAGAGGGGAGCAGGGCCTCTGGAAACACCATATATTTT	CATSREGSRASGNTIYF
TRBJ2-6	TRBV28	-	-	TGTGCCAGCAGCCCAGGTAGCTCTGGGGCCAACGTCCTGACTTTC	CASSPGSSGANVLTF
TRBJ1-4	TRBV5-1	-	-	TGCGCCAGCAGCTTATGGACAGATAATGAAAAACTGTTTTTT	CASSLWTDNEKLFF
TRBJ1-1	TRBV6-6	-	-	TGTGCCAGCAGCAACTTACAGCTGATGAACACTGAAGCTTTCTTT	CASSNLQLMNTEAFF
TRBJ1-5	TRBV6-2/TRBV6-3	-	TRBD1	TGTGCCAGCAGTTACGACAGGGATCAGCCCCAGCATTTT	CASSYDRDQPQHF
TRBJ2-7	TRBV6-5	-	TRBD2	TGTGCCAGCAGTTTCACTAGCGGCAGCTCCTACGAGCAGTACTTC	CASSFTSGSSYEQYF
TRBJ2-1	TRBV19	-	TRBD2	TGTGCCAGTAGTATAGTTGGGACTAGACCTGAGCAGTTCTTC	CASSIVGTRPEQFF
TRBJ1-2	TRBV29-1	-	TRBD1	TGCAGCGTTGTACACCCCGGACAGGGGGCGCTTCCTTATGGCTACACCTTC	CSVVHPGQGALPYGYTF
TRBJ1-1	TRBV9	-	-	TGTGCCAGCAGCGTAGTATCTGGGTTAACTGAAGCTTTCTTT	CASSVVSGLTEAFF
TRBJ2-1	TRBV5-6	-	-	TGTGCCAGCAGCTTGGTGGCGCTCAGCTCCTACAATGAGCAGTTCTTC	CASSLVALSSYNEQFF
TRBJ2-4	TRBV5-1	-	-	TGCGCCAGCAGCTTGGGGGGCACCCAAAACATTCAGTACTTC	CASSLGGTQNIQYF
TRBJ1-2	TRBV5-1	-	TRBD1	TGCGCCAGCAGCTCGGGTACCACGAACAGGGGGCGAGGCTACACCTTC	CASSSGTTNRGRGYTF
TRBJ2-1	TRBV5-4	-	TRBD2	TGTGCCAGCAGCTTATCAAGCGGGGGCTCCTCCTACAATGAGCAGTTCTTC	CASSLSSGGSSYNEQFF
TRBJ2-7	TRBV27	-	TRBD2	TGTGCCAGCAGTTTTCGGGGGGTGGCCAAGCAGTACTTC	CASSFRGVAKQYF